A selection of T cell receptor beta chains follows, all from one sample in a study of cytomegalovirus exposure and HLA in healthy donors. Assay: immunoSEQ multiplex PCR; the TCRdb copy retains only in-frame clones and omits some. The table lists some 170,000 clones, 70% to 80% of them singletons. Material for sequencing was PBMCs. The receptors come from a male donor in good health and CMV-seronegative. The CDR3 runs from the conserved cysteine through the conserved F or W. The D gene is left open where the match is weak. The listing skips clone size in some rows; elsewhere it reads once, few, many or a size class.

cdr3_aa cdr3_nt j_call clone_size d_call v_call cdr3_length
CAWTGANVLTF TGTGCCTGGACGGGGGCCAACGTCCTGACTTTC TRBJ2-6 few NA TRBV30 11
CASSELQGDGEAFF TGTGCCAGCAGTGAGTTACAGGGGGATGGTGAAGCTTTCTTT TRBJ1-1 NA TRBD1 TRBV6-5 14
CASSPRGLAGRDNEQFF TGTGCCAGCAGCCCTAGGGGCCTAGCGGGGAGAGACAATGAGCAGTTCTTC TRBJ2-1 NA TRBD2 TRBV7-6 17
CASSQDRGDQPQHF TGCGCCAGCAGCCAAGATCGCGGGGACCAGCCCCAGCATTTT TRBJ1-5 NA NA TRBV4-3 14
CASSPRTGDSNQPQHF TGTGCCAGTAGTCCCCGGACAGGGGACAGCAATCAGCCCCAGCATTTT TRBJ1-5 NA TRBD1 TRBV19 16
CASSFSAVRGQGAAGELFF TGTGCCAGCAGTTTTTCCGCCGTCAGGGGACAGGGGGCCGCCGGGGAGCTGTTTTTT TRBJ2-2 few TRBD1 TRBV28 19
CASSEGEGTGSQPQHF TGTGCCAGCAGTGAAGGCGAAGGGACAGGGAGTCAGCCCCAGCATTTT TRBJ1-5 NA TRBD1 TRBV6-1 16
CASSVQETQYF TGTGCCAGCAGCGTACAAGAGACCCAGTACTTC TRBJ2-5 NA NA TRBV2 11
CASSSYMWTGDGYTF TGTGCCAGCAGCTCCTATATGTGGACAGGGGATGGCTACACCTTC TRBJ1-2 NA TRBD1 TRBV7-2 15
CASSLWEGADGYTF TGTGCCAGCAGTTTATGGGAGGGGGCGGATGGCTACACCTTC TRBJ1-2 few TRBD1 TRBV28 14
CASGPGQGVATQYF TGTGCTAGTGGTCCGGGACAGGGGGTAGCTACGCAGTATTTT TRBJ2-3 NA TRBD1 TRBV12-5 14
CASSESTDTQYF TGTGCCAGCAGCGAGAGCACAGATACGCAGTATTTT TRBJ2-3 NA NA TRBV7-9 12
CASSYRTSAERPFF TGTGCCAGCAGTTATAGGACTAGCGCCGAACGGCCGTTCTTC TRBJ2-1 NA TRBD2 TRBV6-6 14
CASSVSGGSSYEQYF TGTGCCAGCAGCGTTAGCGGGGGGAGCTCCTACGAGCAGTACTTC TRBJ2-7 NA TRBD2 TRBV9 15
CAWNEGNQPQHF TGTGCCTGGAACGAGGGCAATCAGCCCCAGCATTTT TRBJ1-5 NA NA TRBV30 12
CASSVTRTDNYGYTF TGCGCCAGCAGCGTTACTAGGACGGATAACTATGGCTACACCTTC TRBJ1-2 NA NA TRBV5-1 15
CASSQFFAEAFF TGTGCCAGCTCGCAGTTTTTCGCTGAAGCTTTCTTT TRBJ1-1 NA NA TRBV5-8 12
CASSLDRGPGQPQHF TGCGCCAGCAGCTTGGACAGGGGGCCGGGACAGCCCCAGCATTTT TRBJ1-5 NA TRBD1 TRBV5-1 15
CASSLLADSYNEQFF TGTGCCAGCAGTTTACTAGCGGACTCCTACAATGAGCAGTTCTTC TRBJ2-1 NA TRBD2 TRBV28 15
CASRAAGGRTQYF TGTGCCAGCAGGGCAGCGGGGGGCCGTACGCAGTATTTT TRBJ2-3 NA TRBD2 TRBV11-3 13
CASSWSTEAFF TGTGCCAGCAGCTGGAGCACTGAAGCTTTCTTT TRBJ1-1 once NA TRBV7-9 11
CASSLDREIPEAFF TGCGCCAGCAGCTTGGACAGGGAGATTCCTGAAGCTTTCTTT TRBJ1-1 NA NA TRBV5-1 14
CASSIGSGEQYF TGTGCCAGTAGTATAGGATCGGGGGAGCAGTACTTC TRBJ2-7 NA NA TRBV19 12
CAGSGTSGSGIGEQFF TGTGCCGGCTCCGGGACTAGCGGGAGCGGGATCGGTGAGCAGTTCTTC TRBJ2-1 NA TRBD2 TRBV10-3 16
CASSFGQIGAWYF TGTGCCAGCAGCTTTGGACAGATCGGCGCTTGGTACTTC TRBJ2-7 NA NA TRBV28 13
CASGDRPSLIGLPQHF TGTGCCAGCGGGGACAGACCAAGCCTGATCGGGCTGCCCCAGCATTTT TRBJ1-5 NA TRBD1 TRBV27 16
CASSLTGGDTDTQYF TGCGCCAGCAGTCTCACAGGGGGAGACACAGATACGCAGTATTTT TRBJ2-3 few TRBD1 TRBV23-1 15
CASRLSSGNTIYF TGTGCCAGCAGACTTTCCTCTGGAAACACCATATATTTT TRBJ1-3 once NA TRBV28 13
CASSRTGSPQHF TGTGCCAGCAGCCGGACAGGGTCACCCCAGCATTTT TRBJ1-5 NA TRBD1 TRBV7-9 12
CASSVGELRNEQFF TGTGCCAGCAGCGTAGGTGAGCTCCGCAATGAGCAGTTCTTC TRBJ2-1 NA NA TRBV9 14
CASSFPSSGASTDTQYF TGTGCCAGCAGTTTTCCCTCAAGCGGGGCAAGCACAGATACGCAGTATTTT TRBJ2-3 NA TRBD2 TRBV27 17
CASSLGANYGYTF TGTGCCAGCAGCTTAGGGGCTAACTATGGCTACACCTTC TRBJ1-2 NA NA TRBV5-4 13
CASSYDSLQYEQYF TGTGCCAGCAGTTACGATTCTTTGCAGTACGAGCAGTACTTC TRBJ2-7 NA NA TRBV6-5 14
CASSSASSGSSYEQYF TGTGCCAGCAGCTCCGCCTCTAGCGGGAGTTCCTACGAGCAGTACTTC TRBJ2-7 NA TRBD2 TRBV7-8 16
CSSTMGGEAFF TGTTCCAGCACCATGGGAGGTGAAGCTTTCTTT TRBJ1-1 NA NA TRBV7-9 11
CASSPSGGTSTDTQYF TGTGCCAGCAGCCCCTCTGGCGGGACTAGCACAGATACGCAGTATTTT TRBJ2-3 once NA TRBV7-9 16
CASTAGQSTYNEQFF TGCGCCAGCACGGCGGGACAGTCGACCTACAATGAGCAGTTCTTC TRBJ2-1 NA NA TRBV5-1 15
CAISGTGVYEQYF TGTGCCATCAGCGGGACAGGGGTGTACGAGCAGTACTTC TRBJ2-7 NA TRBD1 TRBV10-3 13
CASRSTGYNQPQHF TGTGCCAGCAGGAGTACAGGGTACAATCAGCCCCAGCATTTT TRBJ1-5 NA NA TRBV28 14
CASRPLGEGFYNEQFF TGCGCCAGCAGGCCCTTGGGGGAGGGGTTCTACAATGAGCAGTTCTTC TRBJ2-1 NA TRBD2 TRBV10-1 16
CASSGPLYAGTYEQYF TGTGCCAGCAGTGGGCCGCTTTACGCAGGGACCTACGAGCAGTACTTC TRBJ2-7 once NA TRBV6-1 16
CASSVAAHPGDQPQHF TGTGCCAGCAGCGTAGCCGCGCATCCGGGAGATCAGCCCCAGCATTTT TRBJ1-5 NA NA TRBV9 16
CASSPQGQGTYEQYF TGCGCCAGCAGCCCCCAGGGACAGGGGACCTACGAGCAGTACTTC TRBJ2-7 NA TRBD1 TRBV4-1 15
CASISRTGGAGTEAFF TGTGCCAGCATTTCCCGGACGGGGGGTGCGGGCACTGAAGCTTTCTTT TRBJ1-1 NA NA TRBV28 16
CASSLTLGQGEKLFF TGCGCCAGCAGCCTGACCCTGGGGCAGGGAGAAAAACTGTTTTTT TRBJ1-4 NA NA TRBV5-1 15
CASEGLAGANEQFF TGCGCCAGCGAGGGACTAGCGGGAGCCAATGAGCAGTTCTTC TRBJ2-1 once TRBD2 TRBV5-1 14
CASSLTEQHTGEKLFF TGTGCCAGCAGCTTAACGGAACAGCACACCGGTGAAAAACTGTTTTTT TRBJ1-4 NA NA TRBV7-9 16
CASSYPIAGVFNEQFF TGTGCCAGCAGTTACCCAATAGCGGGGGTATTCAATGAGCAGTTCTTC TRBJ2-1 NA TRBD2 TRBV6-6 16
CASSQGEGRWEQFF TGCGCCAGCAGCCAAGGGGAGGGAAGGTGGGAGCAGTTCTTC TRBJ2-1 NA TRBD2 TRBV4-3 14
CASSHGDEQFF TGTGCCAGCAGCCACGGGGATGAGCAGTTCTTC TRBJ2-1 NA NA TRBV6-5 11